This section outlines one T cell receptor (beta chain) sequence together with its context. Its target is not known. The ends were cut back, 8 bases at V and 5 bases at J, with 18 bases in the middle. CDR1 is MNHNS and CDR2 is SASEGT in the germline V gene. CDR3 size: 14 residues. The sample originates from a study of T-cell reconstitution after alpha-beta-depleted transplantation in children. The authors prepared the TCRbeta library with unique molecular identifiers. TCRdb called the PCR reads again in MiXCR, with one record for every CDR3 protein. The table records about a million distinct CDR3 sequences, 25% to 30% of them present only once. Overall study findings and caveats: Recipient T cells and thymic progenitors that survived gave rise to the high TCRbeta diversity observed at day 60 in some patients. Where alpha-beta T cells came from about two months after transplant was reportedly several hundred expanded graft clones. Diversity and T-cell counts at one year after transplant derived mostly from new T cells.

The chain has TRBV6-1 and TRBJ1-1; tentative D call: TRBD1 (5 bases). The receptor was isolated from a boy less than two years old who had a stem cell transplant for SCID, so the T cells may come from the graft donor. The sequencing used PBMCs, mostly from graft donor cells, collected 360 days after TCRalphabeta/CD19-depleted stem cell transplant. In nucleotides, the CDR3 is TGTGCCAGCGTAATCGGTCAGGGTAGGACTGAAGCTTTCTTT. It translates to CASVIGQGRTEAFF.